The 20 T cell receptor beta chains listed next were all sequenced from one sample in a study of T-cell memory formation after mild COVID-19. TCRdb ran MiXCR on the 5' RACE reads and lists one entry per CDR3 protein. The sample has fewer than 650,000 distinct CDR3 sequences, 15% to 20% seen once. Sequenced: PBMCs or a T cell subset sorted from them (not recorded which). All receptors derive from an adult woman who had mild COVID-19 (a few samples of this study predate the infection). Cell type and time point are not known.

The rearrangement uses TRBV24-1 and TRBJ2-1; 7 positions match TRBD1. Germline V CDR1 and CDR2: KGHDR, SFDVKD. There are 14 residues in the CDR3. Germline trimming cut 4 bases from V and 10 bases from J; bases unmatched to any gene: 9. CDR3 residues: CATSDKTGVEEQFF. The CDR3 DNA is TGTGCCACCAGTGACAAAACAGGGGTGGAGGAGCAGTTCTTC.

This clonotype has just a few counts. The V call is TRBV18, the J call TRBJ1-6; TRBD1 might be the D (5 bases). Germline lookup yields CDR1 KGHSH and CDR2 LQKENI. The CDR3 consists of 14 residues. V lost 3 bases and J 8 bases, leaving 11 bases between the germline ends. CDR3 protein: CASSPSLGDSPLHF. CDR3 nucleotides: TGTGCCAGCTCACCCTCCCTGGGGGATTCACCCCTCCACTTT.

This clonotype was detected only a few times. The chain links TRBV2 to TRBJ2-7; 12 nucleotides agree with TRBD1. Germline V gene data show CDR1 as SNHLY and CDR2 as FYNNEI. The CDR3 has 17 amino acids. The ends lost 7 bases at V and 5 bases at J; junction bases unmatched: 15. The CDR3 nucleotides are TGTGCCAGCACTGATAGGGACAGGGGGCTGCCCGCCGACGAGCAGTACTTC. Translating gives CASTDRDRGLPADEQYF. The full variable domain, rest sourced from reference TRBV2 and TRBJ2-7, is EPEVTQTPSHQVTQMGQEVILRCVPISNHLYFYWYRQILGQKVEFLVSFYNNEISEKSEIFDDQFSVERPDGSNFTLKIRSTKLEDSAMYFCASTDRDRGLPADEQYFGPGTRLTVT.

V gene TRBV18 combines with J gene TRBJ2-7, with a weak D call TRBD1 (6 bases). Germline V gives CDR1 KGHSH, CDR2 LQKENI. V was trimmed by 0 bases and J by 0 bases, leaving 12 bases between them. This CDR3 is built from 16 residues. CDR3 bases: TGTGCCAGCTCACCACCGGGGGCGCAAAGCTCCTACGAGCAGTACTTC. It encodes CASSPPGAQSSYEQYF. Combining the CDR3 with reference TRBV18 and TRBJ2-7 gives the whole variable domain NAGVMQNPRHLVRRRGQEARLRCSPMKGHSHVYWYRQLPEEGLKFMVYLQKENIIDESGMPKERFSAEFPKEGPSILRIQQVVRGDSAAYFCASSPPGAQSSYEQYFGPGTRLTVT.

In its sample, this clonotype was seen a few times. The gene calls are TRBV6-5 and TRBJ1-2; D is possibly TRBD1 (5 bases). This CDR3 comprises 14 residues. V was trimmed by 0 bases and J by 7 bases, leaving 12 bases between them. The V gene's germline CDR1 is MNHEY and CDR2 SVGAGI. CDR3 sequence: CASSYSQGLFGYTF. The CDR3 DNA is TGTGCCAGCAGTTACTCTCAGGGTTTGTTTGGCTACACCTTC.

This clonotype has just a few counts. The chain is built from TRBV25-1 and TRBJ2-7; D ambiguous. Looked up from germline, CDR1 is MGHDK and CDR2 is SYGVNS. V lost 3 bases and J 7 bases, leaving 16 bases between the germline ends. The CDR3 extends over 14 amino acids. The CDR3 sequence is CASSDSARVREQYF. CDR3 DNA sequence: TGTGCCAGCAGTGACTCGGCCCGGGTGAGGGAGCAGTACTTC.

The chain couples TRBV5-1 to TRBJ1-6; maybe TRBD1 (5 bases). Germline loops: CDR1 SGHRS, CDR2 YFSETQ. Deletions cut 0 bases from V and 13 bases from J, with 11 bases between. This CDR3 contains 13 residues. The CDR3 loop reads CASSLGQPYPLHF. The CDR3 DNA sequence: TGCGCCAGCAGCTTGGGACAGCCATATCCCCTCCACTTT.

This chain links TRBV3-1 with TRBJ2-5; D might be TRBD2 (6 bases). This CDR3 is built from 14 residues. Deletions cut 4 bases from V and 0 bases from J, with 9 bases between. Germline V gives CDR1 LGHDT, CDR2 YNNKEL (reference sequence). This CDR3 reads CASSRWGDQETQYF. The CDR3, as DNA: TGTGCCAGCAGCCGGTGGGGGGACCAAGAGACCCAGTACTTC.

This clonotype was observed a few times. The chain links TRBV20-1 to TRBJ2-7; 10 bases map to TRBD1. V lost 0 bases to trimming and J lost 6 bases; unmatched junction nucleotides: 8. Looked up from germline, CDR1 is DFQATT and CDR2 is SNEGSKA (reference sequence). This CDR3 has 15 residues. The CDR3 coding sequence is TGCAGTGCTAGAGATCCTCCCCGACAGGGGGCCGAGCAGTACTTC. This sequence encodes CSARDPPRQGAEQYF.

The genes are TRBV12-3 or TRBV12-4 and TRBJ2-3, with 11 bases aligning to TRBD2. With 6 bases clipped from V and 4 bases from J, the junction kept 6 bases outside the gene matches. The CDR3 consists of 15 residues. CDR3 amino acids: CASRSLAGGPDTQYF. The CDR3 nucleotides read TGTGCCAGCAGGAGCTTAGCGGGGGGGCCAGATACGCAGTATTTT.

The chain joins TRBV24-1 to TRBJ2-3, with D tentatively TRBD1 (6 bases). The V end lost 12 bases, the J end lost 2 bases, and 14 bases lay between the germline ends. Germline assignment: CDR1 KGHDR and CDR2 SFDVKD. The CDR3 covers 13 residues. The CDR3 loop is CAGRQDLTDTQYF. The DNA for the CDR3 is TGTGCCGGTAGACAGGACCTCACAGATACGCAGTATTTT.

The chain is built from TRBV5-1 and TRBJ2-2; 7 bases align to TRBD2. V trimming: 1 base; J trimming: 3 bases; junction bases outside the gene matches: 15. CDR3 length: 19 amino acids. Germline-derived CDR1 and CDR2 are SGHRS and YFSETQ. The CDR3 sequence is CASSLFLQGTREDTGELFF. The CDR3 nucleotides are TGCGCCAGCAGCTTGTTTTTGCAGGGAACACGGGAGGACACCGGGGAGCTGTTTTTT. The whole variable domain, filled in from reference TRBV5-1 and TRBJ2-2, reads KAGVTQTPRYLIKTRGQQVTLSCSPISGHRSVSWYQQTPGQGLQFLFEYFSETQRNKGNFPGRFSGRQFSNSRSEMNVSTLELGDSALYLCASSLFLQGTREDTGELFFGEGSRLTVL.

The chain uses TRBV9 and TRBJ2-3, with D perhaps TRBD2 (5 bases). Germline CDR1 reads SGDLS; CDR2 reads YYNGEE. Trimming stripped 1 base from V and 2 bases from J, with 26 bases between. This CDR3 contains 20 residues. CDR3 in amino acids: CASSVTPLLTPGRVTDTQYF. CDR3 DNA sequence: TGTGCCAGCAGCGTAACACCCCTTTTGACACCCGGGCGGGTCACAGATACGCAGTATTTT.

CDR3 sequence: CASIARGAYGYTF. The CDR3, as DNA: TGTGCCAGCATTGCCAGGGGTGCCTATGGCTACACCTTC. The genes are TRBV2 and TRBJ1-2; TRBD1 might be the D (6 bases). The CDR3 loop spans 13 amino acids. Germline values: CDR1 SNHLY, CDR2 FYNNEI. The V gene lost 7 bases and the J gene lost 4 bases, with 13 bases spanning the gap.

The V gene is TRBV15, the J gene TRBJ1-6; 7 nucleotides match TRBD1. The CDR3 extends over 15 amino acids. Germline assignment: CDR1 LNHNV and CDR2 YYDKDF (reference sequence). V lost 0 bases to trimming and J lost 10 bases; unmatched junction nucleotides: 6. In nucleotides, the CDR3 is TGTGCCACCAGCAGAGATAACAGGGGAGGATCACCCCTCCACTTT. Its translation: CATSRDNRGGSPLHF.

This clonotype was seen more than once but under ten times. The chain uses TRBV7-9 and TRBJ1-4; TRBD1 is a possible D gene (5 bases). The CDR3 sequence is 17 residues long. Germline CDR1 SEHNR, CDR2 FQNEAQ (reference sequence). V lost 0 bases to trimming and J lost 5 bases, with 16 bases between them. Here the CDR3 DNA reads TGTGCCAGCAGCTTAGCGTTATCAAGGACATCAAATGAAAAACTGTTTTTT. This encodes CASSLALSRTSNEKLFF. The complete variable domain, with remaining parts taken from reference TRBV7-9 and TRBJ1-4, reads DTGVSQNPRHKITKRGQNVTFRCDPISEHNRLYWYRQTLGQGPEFLTYFQNEAQLEKSRLLSDRFSAERPKGSFSTLEIQRTEQGDSAMYLCASSLALSRTSNEKLFFGSGTQLSVL.

The V call is TRBV30, the J call TRBJ2-2; the match to TRBD1 covers 7 bases. This CDR3 spans 15 amino acids. The V gene end was trimmed by 3 bases and the J gene end by 3 bases; junction bases not matched to a gene: 7. Germline V gives CDR1 GTSNPN, CDR2 SVGIG (reference sequence). The CDR3 spells CAWRLTGIDTGELFF. CDR3 DNA: TGTGCCTGGAGGTTGACAGGGATAGACACCGGGGAGCTGTTTTTT. The full variable domain, completed using reference TRBV30 and TRBJ2-2, is SQTIHQWPATLVQPVGSPLSLECTVEGTSNPNLYWYRQAAGRGLQLLFYSVGIGQISSEVPQNLSASRPQDRQFILSSKKLLLSDSGFYLCAWRLTGIDTGELFFGEGSRLTVL.

The chain couples TRBV3-1 to TRBJ2-1, with TRBD2 as a possible D gene (6 bases). The ends were cut back, 4 bases at V and 4 bases at J, with 14 bases in the middle. Per germline, CDR1 LGHDT and CDR2 YNNKEL (reference sequence). The CDR3 has 15 amino acids. CDR3 region: CASSLPGLAYNEQFF. The CDR3 DNA is TGTGCCAGCAGCCTACCGGGACTGGCGTACAATGAGCAGTTCTTC.

This chain connects TRBV19 to TRBJ2-3; 11 bases align to TRBD1. V was pared by 6 bases and J by 2 bases, with 13 bases of the junction left unmatched. From germline, CDR1 is LNHDA and CDR2 SQIVND (reference sequence). CDR3 length equals 18 residues. The CDR3 sequence is CASSWTGGAALSTDTQYF. The CDR3 DNA reads as TGTGCCAGTAGCTGGACAGGGGGCGCCGCTCTCTCCACAGATACGCAGTATTTT.

This clonotype was counted only a few times. The V gene is TRBV20-1, the J gene TRBJ2-2; 10 nucleotides match TRBD1. The germline gives CDR1 DFQATT, CDR2 SNEGSKA (reference sequence). CDR3 length: 15 residues. V was clipped by 5 bases and J by 4 bases; unmatched bases: 7. CDR3 sequence: CSAQSDRGITGELFF. The CDR3 coding sequence is TGCAGTGCTCAGTCGGACAGGGGGATCACCGGGGAGCTGTTTTTT.